Below, 12 T cell receptor beta chains from the same sample are listed, as sequenced in a study of T cell changes during pregnancy in multiple sclerosis. Here immunoSEQ multiplex PCR was the method, and the copy in TCRdb shows in-frame clones only, minus some. The data show over 25,000 clones, with about 89% seen just once and over 8.5% held by the top ten. The input for sequencing was CD8+ T cells from peripheral blood mononuclear cells, taken in the third trimester of pregnancy. These receptors came from a female donor with multiple sclerosis, enrolled in a pregnancy study.

The chain links TRBV5-4 to TRBJ1-1; D possibly corresponds to TRBD1 (6 bases). Deletions cut 4 bases from V and 11 bases from J, with 18 bases between. Germline CDR1 reads SGHNT; CDR2 reads YYREEE (reference sequence). There are 13 residues in the CDR3. In DNA, the CDR3 is TGTGCCAGCAGCATCATTGTGTCAGGGGAGGCTTTCTTT. This codes for CASSIIVSGEAFF.

This rearrangement joins TRBV7-2 to TRBJ1-2, with D uncertain. The V and J ends lost 1 base and 6 bases respectively, with 12 bases between them. The CDR3 loop spans 14 amino acids. The V gene's germline CDR1 is SGHTA and CDR2 FQGNSA. The DNA of the CDR3 is TGTGCCAGCAGCTTAGTCGACGGGAGAGATGGCTACACCTTC. Translated: CASSLVDGRDGYTF. Filled out from reference TRBV7-2 and TRBJ1-2, the complete variable domain reads GAGVSQSPSNKVTEKGKDVELRCDPISGHTALYWYRQSLGQGLEFLIYFQGNSAPDKSGLPSDRFSAERTGGSVSTLTIQRTQQEDSAVYLCASSLVDGRDGYTFGSGTRLTVV.

This clone was seen once. The chain couples TRBV13 to TRBJ2-7, with 14 bases aligning to TRBD2. V trimming: 1 base; J trimming: 3 bases; junction bases outside the gene matches: 2. This CDR3 has 16 amino acids. In germline, CDR1 is PRHDT, CDR2 FYEKMQ (reference sequence). The CDR3 nucleotides are TGTGCCAGCAGCTTAGCCGGGACTAGCGGGAGCTACGAGCAGTACTTC. Its translation: CASSLAGTSGSYEQYF. Looking up the rest from reference TRBV13 and TRBJ2-7 gives the full variable domain: AAGVIQSPRHLIKEKRETATLKCYPIPRHDTVYWYQQGPGQDPQFLISFYEKMQSDKGSIPDRFSAQQFSDYHSELNMSSLELGDSALYFCASSLAGTSGSYEQYFGPGTRLTVT.

The J gene is TRBJ2-5, the V gene TRBV27, with TRBD1 identical over 9 bases. The CDR3 runs 12 residues. Germline V gives CDR1 MNHEY, CDR2 SMNVEV (reference sequence). V lost 9 bases to trimming and J lost 4 bases; unmatched junction nucleotides: 3. CDR3 loop: CASYRGRETQYF. DNA of the CDR3: TGTGCCAGTTACAGGGGGCGAGAGACCCAGTACTTC.

This clone was detected a few times. The V gene is TRBV9, the J gene TRBJ2-1, with D tentatively TRBD2 (5 bases). Germline V gene data show CDR1 as SGDLS and CDR2 as YYNGEE. Trimming took off 0 bases at V and 6 bases at J, with 13 bases between the two ends. This CDR3 region has 15 residues. The CDR3 loop is CASSVEGAVGNEQFF. DNA of the CDR3: TGTGCCAGCAGCGTAGAGGGAGCCGTCGGCAATGAGCAGTTCTTC.

This sequence joins TRBV7-6 and TRBJ2-2; 8 bases are a match to TRBD1. Germline lookup yields CDR1 SGHVS and CDR2 FNYEAQ. After removal of 4 bases from V and 7 bases from J, the junction contained 8 bases not matched to a gene. The CDR3 is made up of 15 amino acids. CDR3 bases: TGTGCCAGCAGCTCCCGGGACAGGATCGGCGGGGAGCTGTTTTTT. This codes for CASSSRDRIGGELFF.

This clone was counted a single time. This sequence joins TRBV7-6 and TRBJ2-5; 7 bases are shared with TRBD2. This CDR3 has 17 residues. CDR1 SGHVS and CDR2 FNYEAQ come from the germline V gene. Unmatched junction bases numbered 14, after V lost 5 bases and J lost 2 bases. The CDR3 spells CASSPSPDGGKQETQYF. The CDR3 DNA is TGTGCCAGCAGCCCCTCCCCTGACGGGGGGAAACAAGAGACCCAGTACTTC.

V gene TRBV28 combines with J gene TRBJ2-2, with D possibly TRBD2 on 5 matching bases. The CDR3 covers 15 residues. V was clipped by 2 bases and J by 1 base, with 8 bases between them. From germline, CDR1 is MDHEN and CDR2 SYDVKM. The CDR3 region has the DNA TGTGCCAGCAGTTTAGCGGCGGGGAACACCGGGGAGCTGTTTTTT. Translated: CASSLAAGNTGELFF.

The chain couples TRBV10-3 to TRBJ2-3; 10 nucleotides align to TRBD1. Per germline, CDR1 ENHRY and CDR2 SYGVKD. V trimming: 4 bases; J trimming: 4 bases; junction bases outside the gene matches: 5. The CDR3 covers 15 residues. The CDR3 DNA is TGTGCCATCAGTGGCCGGGACAGGGGCCCAGATACGCAGTATTTT. This gives the protein CAISGRDRGPDTQYF.

The chain employs TRBV4-1 and TRBJ2-1; 10 positions match TRBD2. This CDR3 has 16 residues. The germline gives CDR1 MGHRA, CDR2 YSYEKL. The junction had 8 bases not matched to a gene; V was cut back by 4 bases and J by 5 bases. This CDR3 is CASSPLRAGGNNEQFF. CDR3 in DNA: TGCGCCAGCAGCCCCTTAAGAGCGGGAGGGAACAATGAGCAGTTCTTC.

The gene calls are TRBV6-5 and TRBJ1-1; D is ambiguous. There are 14 residues in the CDR3. Germline V gives CDR1 MNHEY, CDR2 SVGAGI. V gave up 2 bases and J gave up 1 base, with 8 bases separating them. The CDR3 DNA is TGTGCCAGCAGTTACCACACCGCGAACACTGAAGCTTTCTTT. It specifies CASSYHTANTEAFF.

A single count supports this clone. The J gene is TRBJ1-4, the V gene TRBV6-6; TRBD1 aligns across 10 bases. The CDR3 is 16 amino acids. Germline V lookup: CDR1 MNHNY, CDR2 SVGAGI (reference sequence). The ends lost 6 bases at V and 1 base at J; junction bases unmatched: 5. Here the CDR3 reads CASSPRTGGTNEKLFF. The CDR3 DNA reads TGTGCCAGCAGCCCTAGGACAGGGGGAACTAATGAAAAACTGTTTTTT.